This T cell receptor beta chain originates from a study of cytomegalovirus exposure and HLA in healthy donors. The overall study: Most genotyped donors, 81% of 350 to 500, had Caucasian-associated genetic ancestry.

Study conclusions and caveats: Further analysis, carried out later, found HLA-associated TCR beta chains more clonally expanded than equally common other chains. When the data were analyzed later, several of the most significant clusters appeared to be linked to common viral pathogens.

In germline, CDR1 is MNHEY, CDR2 SMNVEV (reference sequence). Trimming pared 6 bases from V and 5 bases from J, leaving 6 bases between. The CDR3 contains 11 residues. PCR employed 60 Vbeta and 13 Jbeta primers. Only in-frame clones appear in the TCRdb table, and some are missing; sequencing was by immunoSEQ multiplex PCR. The profile shows roughly 150,000 clones, around 75% of them singletons. For this clone: Its antigen is currently unknown.

This clonotype was obtained from a male donor in good health and CMV-seronegative. V and J are TRBV27 and TRBJ2-3; D gene unclear. Sequencing was done on a sample of PBMCs. CDR3 loop: CASRQIDTQYF. The CDR3 nucleotides read TGTGCCAGCAGACAGATAGATACGCAGTATTTT.